The T cell receptor (beta chain) under discussion was sequenced for a study of blood T cells in healthy people across ages. A second PCR, run for roughly 7 to 12 cycles, used a sample-barcoded 5' primer plus a J-beta primer mix. TCRdb fed the 5' RACE reads into MiXCR, producing one record per CDR3 protein. The sample holds under 1,100,000 distinct CDR3 sequences, roughly 24% seen once. This clonotype was detected a few times. Germline V gene lookup returns CDR1 SGHRS and CDR2 YFSETQ. The CDR3 runs 15 residues. This same sample was also taken into another study, of T cells of mothers and their children. As reported in that work: The donor cohort consisted of three healthy Caucasian mothers and their six children. All extracted RNA went into cDNA synthesis, 1.5 ug per 15 ul. There were over 9.5 million TCR beta CDR3 reads from each mother and approximately 2.9 million from each child. Related mother-child pairs showed slightly, non-significantly higher overlap than unrelated pairs.

The clonotype was recovered from a girl aged 2-10 years in good health. What was sequenced was blood. J is TRBJ2-5 and V is TRBV5-1, with a possible D match to TRBD2 (5 bases). The assigned J gene may be wrong: the sequence end matches TRBJ2-7 better. CDR3 bases: TGCGCCAGCAGCTTGAGTGAGAGCGGTACCTACGAGCAGTACTTC. The encoded protein is CASSLSESGTYEQYF.